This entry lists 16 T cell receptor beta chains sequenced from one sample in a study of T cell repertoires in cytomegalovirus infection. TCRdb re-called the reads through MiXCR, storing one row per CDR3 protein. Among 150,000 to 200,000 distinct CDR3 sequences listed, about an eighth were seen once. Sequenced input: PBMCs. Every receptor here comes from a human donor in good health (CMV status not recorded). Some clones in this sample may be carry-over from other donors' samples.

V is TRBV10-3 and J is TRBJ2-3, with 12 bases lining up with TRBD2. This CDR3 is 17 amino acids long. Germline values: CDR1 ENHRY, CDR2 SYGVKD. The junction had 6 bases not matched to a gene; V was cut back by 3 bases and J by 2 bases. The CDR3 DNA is TGTGCCATCAGTGAATCGGGACTAGCGGGCCTCACAGATACGCAGTATTTT. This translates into CAISESGLAGLTDTQYF.

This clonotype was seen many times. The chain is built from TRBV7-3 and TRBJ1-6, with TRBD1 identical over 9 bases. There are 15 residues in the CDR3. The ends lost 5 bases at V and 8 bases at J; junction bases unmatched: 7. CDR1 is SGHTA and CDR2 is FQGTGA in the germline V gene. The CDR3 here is CASSLGTGRDSPLHF. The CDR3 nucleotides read TGTGCCAGCAGCCTAGGGACAGGGAGGGATTCACCCCTCCACTTT.

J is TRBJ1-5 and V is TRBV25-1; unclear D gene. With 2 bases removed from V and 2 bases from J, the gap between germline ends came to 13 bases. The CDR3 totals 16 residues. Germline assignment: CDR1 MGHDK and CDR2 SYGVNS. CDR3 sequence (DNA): TGTGCCAGCAGTGAAGGGTCGAGGACGGGCAATCAGCCCCAGCATTTT. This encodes CASSEGSRTGNQPQHF.

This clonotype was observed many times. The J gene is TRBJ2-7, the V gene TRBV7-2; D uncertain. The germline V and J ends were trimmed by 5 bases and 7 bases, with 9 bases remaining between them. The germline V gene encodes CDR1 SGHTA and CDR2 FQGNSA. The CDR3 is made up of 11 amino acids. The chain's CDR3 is CASSPSWEQYF. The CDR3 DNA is TGTGCCAGCAGCCCCTCCTGGGAGCAGTACTTC.

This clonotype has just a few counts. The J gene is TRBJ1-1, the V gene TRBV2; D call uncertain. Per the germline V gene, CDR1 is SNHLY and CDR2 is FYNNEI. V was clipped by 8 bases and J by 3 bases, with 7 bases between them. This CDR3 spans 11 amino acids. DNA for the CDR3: TGTGCCAGCCTGATAGACACTGAAGCTTTCTTT. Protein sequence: CASLIDTEAFF.

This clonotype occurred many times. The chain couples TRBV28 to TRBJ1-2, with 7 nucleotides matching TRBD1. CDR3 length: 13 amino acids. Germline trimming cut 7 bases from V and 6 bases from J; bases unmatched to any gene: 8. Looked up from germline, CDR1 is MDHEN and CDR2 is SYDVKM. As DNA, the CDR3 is TGTGCCAGCAATACACAGGGGATCCATGGCTACACCTTC. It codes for CASNTQGIHGYTF.

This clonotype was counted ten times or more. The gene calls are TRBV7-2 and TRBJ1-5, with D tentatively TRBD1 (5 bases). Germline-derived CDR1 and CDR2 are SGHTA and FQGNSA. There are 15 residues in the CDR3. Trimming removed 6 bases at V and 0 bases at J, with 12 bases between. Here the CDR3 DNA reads TGTGCCAGCAGGACGGGGGGGATTAGCAATCAGCCCCAGCATTTT. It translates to CASRTGGISNQPQHF.

The CDR3 DNA reads as TGCAGTGCTAGAAGAGGCAAAGGTTTTGGGGGTGGAAACTATGGCTACACCTTC. Its protein product is CSARRGKGFGGGNYGYTF. The chain is built from TRBV20-1 and TRBJ1-2; tentatively, D is TRBD1 (5 bases). The germline gives CDR1 DFQATT, CDR2 SNEGSKA (reference sequence). The germline V and J ends were trimmed by 2 bases and 2 bases, with 24 bases remaining between them. There are 18 residues in the CDR3.

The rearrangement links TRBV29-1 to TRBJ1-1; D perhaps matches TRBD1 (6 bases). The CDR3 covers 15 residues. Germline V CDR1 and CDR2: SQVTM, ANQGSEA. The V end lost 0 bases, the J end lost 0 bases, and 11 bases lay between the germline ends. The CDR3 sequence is CSVEDQGRMNTEAFF. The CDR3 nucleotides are TGCAGCGTTGAAGATCAGGGGAGGATGAACACTGAAGCTTTCTTT. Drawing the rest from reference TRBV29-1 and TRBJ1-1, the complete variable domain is SAVISQKPSRDICQRGTSLTIQCQVDSQVTMMFWYRQQPGQSLTLIATANQGSEATYESGFVIDKFPISRPNLTFSTLTVSNMSPEDSSIYLCSVEDQGRMNTEAFFGQGTRLTVV.

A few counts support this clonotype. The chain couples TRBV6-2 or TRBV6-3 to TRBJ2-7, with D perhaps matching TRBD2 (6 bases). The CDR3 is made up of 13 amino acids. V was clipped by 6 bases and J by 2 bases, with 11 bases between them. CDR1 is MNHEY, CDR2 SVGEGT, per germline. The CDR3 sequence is CASSGTPTYEQYF. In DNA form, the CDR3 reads TGTGCCAGCAGCGGGACTCCCACCTACGAGCAGTACTTC.

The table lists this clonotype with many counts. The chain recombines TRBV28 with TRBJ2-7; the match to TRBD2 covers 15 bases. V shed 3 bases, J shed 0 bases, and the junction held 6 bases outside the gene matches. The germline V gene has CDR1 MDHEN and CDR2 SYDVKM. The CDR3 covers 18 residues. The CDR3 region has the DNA TGTGCCAGCAGTTTTCCCCGGACTAGCGGGAGGGCCTCCTACGAGCAGTACTTC. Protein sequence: CASSFPRTSGRASYEQYF.

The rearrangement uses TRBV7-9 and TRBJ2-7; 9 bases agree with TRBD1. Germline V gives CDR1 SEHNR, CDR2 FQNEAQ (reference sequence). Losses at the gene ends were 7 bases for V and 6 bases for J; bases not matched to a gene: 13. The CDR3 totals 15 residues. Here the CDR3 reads CASNPSGQGSVEQYF. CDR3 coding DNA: TGTGCCAGCAACCCCTCGGGACAGGGATCGGTCGAGCAGTACTTC.

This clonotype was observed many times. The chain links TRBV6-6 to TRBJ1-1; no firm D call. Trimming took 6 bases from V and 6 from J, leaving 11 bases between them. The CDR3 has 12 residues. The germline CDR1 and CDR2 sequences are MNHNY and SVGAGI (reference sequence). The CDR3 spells CASRAHKAEAFF. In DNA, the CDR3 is TGTGCCAGCAGGGCTCATAAGGCTGAAGCTTTCTTT.

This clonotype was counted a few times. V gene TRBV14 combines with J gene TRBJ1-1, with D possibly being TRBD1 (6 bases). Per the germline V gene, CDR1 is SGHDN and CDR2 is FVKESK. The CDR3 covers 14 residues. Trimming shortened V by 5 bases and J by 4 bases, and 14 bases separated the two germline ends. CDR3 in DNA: TGTGCCAGCAGCTCTCAGGGGTTAAGCACTGAAGCTTTCTTT. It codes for CASSSQGLSTEAFF.

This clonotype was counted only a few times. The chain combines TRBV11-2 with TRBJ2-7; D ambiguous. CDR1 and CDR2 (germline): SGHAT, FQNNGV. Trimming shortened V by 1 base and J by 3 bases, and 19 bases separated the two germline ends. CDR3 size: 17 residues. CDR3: CASSLVAPLLVRYEQYF. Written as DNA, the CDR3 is TGTGCCAGCAGCTTAGTAGCCCCTTTGTTAGTTCGCTACGAGCAGTACTTC.

In DNA form, the CDR3 reads TGTGCCAGCAGTTTTGGGGTTAGGTACGAGCAGTACTTC. Its protein product is CASSFGVRYEQYF. The V and J genes are TRBV28 and TRBJ2-7; D is undetermined. CDR1 is MDHEN and CDR2 is SYDVKM in the germline V gene. V was shortened by 3 bases and J by 4 bases, with 10 bases between the two germline ends. There are 13 residues in the CDR3.